Listed below are T cell receptor beta chains from one sample, sequenced in a study of Ad26.COV2.S vaccination and SARS-CoV-2 variants. Assay used: immunoSEQ multiplex PCR; TCRdb lists only in-frame clones, some missing. The sample holds hundreds of thousands of clones, around 90% seen once. The sample in question was peripheral blood, obtained in a trial of Ad26.COV2.S vaccine versus placebo. The receptors were sampled from a person aged 18-60 years who received the Ad26.COV2.S COVID-19 vaccine or a placebo. Both conserved end residues are trimmed from each CDR3.

CDR3 length	V gene	CDR3 protein
12	TRBV2	ASLSGVTTDTQY
9	TRBV30	AWAANTEAF
13	TRBV5-1	ASSRGTENTGELF
13	TRBV13	ASSPGLAGVNEQF
14	TRBV15	ATSSRDRGSTDTQY
11	TRBV5-6	ASSGGDQETQY
10	TRBV28	ASRDVPYEQY
13	TRBV18	ASSPGQGVRSPLH
11	TRBV9	ASSVGGQDGYT
11	TRBV10-3	ASSRGAYNEQF
14	TRBV7-9	ASSLGDRGYSDTQY
16	TRBV21-1	ASSSRWQREKYTGELF
10	TRBV3-1/TRBV3-2	ASSIRGNTIY
15	TRBV5-1	ASSQGLQPSSYNEQF
13	TRBV6-5	ASSYWTGTNYGYT
10	TRBV30	AWSSGGARQY
11	TRBV7-2	ASGNRERDIQY
14	TRBV7-9	ASSSRALSGANVLT
11	TRBV5-5	ASSHPLNTEAF
13	TRBV19	ASSDRGRWTGELF
15	TRBV6-2/TRBV6-3	ASSVSQRDLTTGELF